A selection of T cell receptor beta chains follows, all from one sample in a study of CD8 T cells in ankylosing spondylitis. TCRdb re-derived calls from the 5' RACE reads in MiXCR, one entry per CDR3 protein. The table shows a few hundred thousand distinct CDR3 sequences, with about a fifth occurring only once. Sample: blood, either unsorted or a sorted T cell fraction (not recorded which). The origin of the receptors is a female donor with ankylosing spondylitis or in good health (not recorded which). The CDR3 runs from the conserved cysteine through the conserved F or W. Each record gives: CDR3 DNA, CDR3 protein, CDR3 length, D gene, clone size, J gene, V gene. A D gene is named only where the DNA matches it firmly. Some rows have no size entry. The others give once, few or many, or a class for an expanded clone.

cdr3_nt: TGCGCCAGCAGCTTGGACAGGCCTACTAGCACAGATACGCAGTATTTT; cdr3_aa: CASSLDRPTSTDTQYF; cdr3_length: 16; d_call: NA; clone_size: NA; j_call: TRBJ2-3; v_call: TRBV5-1
cdr3_nt: TGTGCCAGCAGCTTAGCTACAGAAGGTCAGCCCCAGCATTTT; cdr3_aa: CASSLATEGQPQHF; cdr3_length: 14; d_call: NA; clone_size: few; j_call: TRBJ1-5; v_call: TRBV7-9
cdr3_nt: TGTGCCAGCAGCTTAAGAAGCGGGGGACGGCAGTTCTTC; cdr3_aa: CASSLRSGGRQFF; cdr3_length: 13; d_call: TRBD2; clone_size: few; j_call: TRBJ2-1; v_call: TRBV7-3
cdr3_nt: TGTGCCAGCAGCCCCCAGGGGACAGGGATCGACGAGCAGTACTTC; cdr3_aa: CASSPQGTGIDEQYF; cdr3_length: 15; d_call: TRBD1; clone_size: NA; j_call: TRBJ2-7; v_call: TRBV7-2
cdr3_nt: TGTGCCAGCAGGGGCCCTAGCGAGGCAGCGTACGAGCAGTACTTC; cdr3_aa: CASRGPSEAAYEQYF; cdr3_length: 15; d_call: NA; clone_size: NA; j_call: TRBJ2-7; v_call: TRBV5-4
cdr3_nt: TGTGCCAGCAGTTACAGGGGCGGGACCCAGTACTTC; cdr3_aa: CASSYRGGTQYF; cdr3_length: 12; d_call: NA; clone_size: many; j_call: TRBJ2-5; v_call: TRBV6-5
cdr3_nt: TGTGCCAGCAGCTCTCCCGGACCCCCCGCGCGGTTCTTC; cdr3_aa: CASSSPGPPARFF; cdr3_length: 13; d_call: NA; clone_size: NA; j_call: TRBJ2-1; v_call: TRBV7-2
cdr3_nt: TGTGCCAGCAGCTTTATTAGCGGGAGTAGCAATGAGCAGTTCTTC; cdr3_aa: CASSFISGSSNEQFF; cdr3_length: 15; d_call: TRBD2; clone_size: NA; j_call: TRBJ2-1; v_call: TRBV11-2
cdr3_nt: TGTGCCAGCAGTTGGGGGGTCGGCGAGCAGTACTTC; cdr3_aa: CASSWGVGEQYF; cdr3_length: 12; d_call: NA; clone_size: NA; j_call: TRBJ2-7; v_call: TRBV27
cdr3_nt: TGTGCCAGCAGTTCGCCCTTCGAAAAACTGTTTTTT; cdr3_aa: CASSSPFEKLFF; cdr3_length: 12; d_call: NA; clone_size: NA; j_call: TRBJ1-4; v_call: TRBV28
cdr3_nt: TGTGCCAGCAGCGCGGGACTAGCGGGGGCATACGGGGAGCTGTTTTTT; cdr3_aa: CASSAGLAGAYGELFF; cdr3_length: 16; d_call: TRBD2; clone_size: few; j_call: TRBJ2-2; v_call: TRBV11-2
cdr3_nt: TGCAGTGCTAGACCTCCTGACGGGAGGGCTGTCAGGGATGAGCAGTTCTTC; cdr3_aa: CSARPPDGRAVRDEQFF; cdr3_length: 17; d_call: TRBD2; clone_size: NA; j_call: TRBJ2-1; v_call: TRBV20-1
cdr3_nt: TGTGCCACCGGGGGAACAGGGCAGTTCTTC; cdr3_aa: CATGGTGQFF; cdr3_length: 10; d_call: NA; clone_size: NA; j_call: TRBJ2-1; v_call: TRBV6-2/TRBV6-3
cdr3_nt: TGTGCCAGTAGTAGGCTAGCGGGAGAGGTTGAGCAGTTCTTC; cdr3_aa: CASSRLAGEVEQFF; cdr3_length: 14; d_call: TRBD2; clone_size: NA; j_call: TRBJ2-1; v_call: TRBV19
cdr3_nt: TGTGCCAGCAGCCCAGCCTCCTCGTACACTGAAGCTTTCTTT; cdr3_aa: CASSPASSYTEAFF; cdr3_length: 14; d_call: NA; clone_size: many; j_call: TRBJ1-1; v_call: TRBV7-2
cdr3_nt: TGTGCCAGCTCCTTCTGGGACTCGGCGACTCGCGAGCAGTACTTC; cdr3_aa: CASSFWDSATREQYF; cdr3_length: 15; d_call: NA; clone_size: few; j_call: TRBJ2-7; v_call: TRBV18
cdr3_nt: TGCGCCAGCAGTGAAACTAGCGGGAGGGGAACAGATACGCAGTATTTT; cdr3_aa: CASSETSGRGTDTQYF; cdr3_length: 16; d_call: TRBD2; clone_size: NA; j_call: TRBJ2-3; v_call: TRBV10-2
cdr3_nt: TGCGCCAGCAGCCGCAGAGGTAGCGGGATCAATGAGCAGTTCTTC; cdr3_aa: CASSRRGSGINEQFF; cdr3_length: 15; d_call: TRBD2; clone_size: NA; j_call: TRBJ2-1; v_call: TRBV4-3
cdr3_nt: TGTGCCAGCTCACCCGTCAGGCAGACCGATGAGCAGTTCTTC; cdr3_aa: CASSPVRQTDEQFF; cdr3_length: 14; d_call: NA; clone_size: few; j_call: TRBJ2-1; v_call: TRBV18
cdr3_nt: TGTGCCACCAGTGGCGGGACAGCGAACACTGAAGCTTTCTTT; cdr3_aa: CATSGGTANTEAFF; cdr3_length: 14; d_call: TRBD1; clone_size: NA; j_call: TRBJ1-1; v_call: TRBV24-1
cdr3_nt: TGCAGCCACTCCGGGACAGGGCTCGAGCAGTACTTC; cdr3_aa: CSHSGTGLEQYF; cdr3_length: 12; d_call: TRBD1; clone_size: few; j_call: TRBJ2-7; v_call: TRBV29-1
cdr3_nt: TGTGCCAGCAGTGTCTACAATGAGCAGTTCTTC; cdr3_aa: CASSVYNEQFF; cdr3_length: 11; d_call: NA; clone_size: many; j_call: TRBJ2-1; v_call: TRBV2
cdr3_nt: TGCAGCGTCCTAGCTCCTACAGATACGCAGTATTTT; cdr3_aa: CSVLAPTDTQYF; cdr3_length: 12; d_call: NA; clone_size: many; j_call: TRBJ2-3; v_call: TRBV29-1
cdr3_nt: TGTGCCAGCAGTTTAAGCGGGAGTCCGTTCTTC; cdr3_aa: CASSLSGSPFF; cdr3_length: 11; d_call: TRBD2; clone_size: NA; j_call: TRBJ2-1; v_call: TRBV12-3/TRBV12-4
cdr3_nt: TGTGCCAGCAGGAGCGGGCCTGCCTACGAGCAGTACTTC; cdr3_aa: CASRSGPAYEQYF; cdr3_length: 13; d_call: NA; clone_size: few; j_call: TRBJ2-7; v_call: TRBV2
cdr3_nt: TGTGCCAGCAGTTTGGCTAGCGGGAGCTTCAATGAGCAGTTCTTC; cdr3_aa: CASSLASGSFNEQFF; cdr3_length: 15; d_call: TRBD2; clone_size: few; j_call: TRBJ2-1; v_call: TRBV28
cdr3_nt: TGTGCCAGCAGTGAGGGGGCGATAGGGTATGGCTACACCTTC; cdr3_aa: CASSEGAIGYGYTF; cdr3_length: 14; d_call: TRBD1; clone_size: few; j_call: TRBJ1-2; v_call: TRBV12-3/TRBV12-4
cdr3_nt: TGTGCCTGGATGGGGACACCTTACACTGAAGCTTTCTTT; cdr3_aa: CAWMGTPYTEAFF; cdr3_length: 13; d_call: NA; clone_size: few; j_call: TRBJ1-1; v_call: TRBV30
cdr3_nt: TGCAGTGCTATATACAGACCCGCCTACGAGCAGTACTTC; cdr3_aa: CSAIYRPAYEQYF; cdr3_length: 13; d_call: NA; clone_size: few; j_call: TRBJ2-7; v_call: TRBV20-1
cdr3_nt: TGTGCCAGCTCGGGACTACGTGTCAATGAGCAGTTCTTC; cdr3_aa: CASSGLRVNEQFF; cdr3_length: 13; d_call: TRBD2; clone_size: NA; j_call: TRBJ2-1; v_call: TRBV7-2
cdr3_nt: TGTGCCAGCAGTCAAAATTACCGACAGGGCCCTTCCTCTGGAAACACCATATATTTT; cdr3_aa: CASSQNYRQGPSSGNTIYF; cdr3_length: 19; d_call: TRBD1; clone_size: NA; j_call: TRBJ1-3; v_call: TRBV6-1
cdr3_nt: TGCAGTGCTACCAACCAACAGGGATCCGAGCAGTACTTC; cdr3_aa: CSATNQQGSEQYF; cdr3_length: 13; d_call: NA; clone_size: NA; j_call: TRBJ2-7; v_call: TRBV20-1
cdr3_nt: TGTGCCAGCAGTTTGGTGGGGGGGCGCGAGCAGTACTTC; cdr3_aa: CASSLVGGREQYF; cdr3_length: 13; d_call: NA; clone_size: many; j_call: TRBJ2-7; v_call: TRBV12-3/TRBV12-4
cdr3_nt: TGTGCCAGCAGAAACCGGGACAGGGAGTACAATGAGCAGTTCTTC; cdr3_aa: CASRNRDREYNEQFF; cdr3_length: 15; d_call: TRBD1; clone_size: NA; j_call: TRBJ2-1; v_call: TRBV12-3/TRBV12-4
cdr3_nt: TGCAGCGTTACGGACGGTCGAAACACTGAAGCTTTCTTT; cdr3_aa: CSVTDGRNTEAFF; cdr3_length: 13; d_call: NA; clone_size: many; j_call: TRBJ1-1; v_call: TRBV29-1
cdr3_nt: TGTGCCAGCAGCCTTATTAATTCACCCCTCCACTTT; cdr3_aa: CASSLINSPLHF; cdr3_length: 12; d_call: NA; clone_size: many; j_call: TRBJ1-6; v_call: TRBV27
cdr3_nt: TGCAGCGTCACCGGACTAGTCTCAGATACGCAGTATTTT; cdr3_aa: CSVTGLVSDTQYF; cdr3_length: 13; d_call: TRBD2; clone_size: few; j_call: TRBJ2-3; v_call: TRBV29-1
cdr3_nt: TGTGCCAGCAGCCCCCACAGGGAAGGAACCGGGGAGCTGTTTTTT; cdr3_aa: CASSPHREGTGELFF; cdr3_length: 15; d_call: NA; clone_size: many; j_call: TRBJ2-2; v_call: TRBV7-9
cdr3_nt: TGTGCCAGCAGCTTAGTCGGGGAGGGTCGACAGCCCCAGCATTTT; cdr3_aa: CASSLVGEGRQPQHF; cdr3_length: 15; d_call: NA; clone_size: few; j_call: TRBJ1-5; v_call: TRBV7-2
cdr3_nt: TGTGCCAGCAGGGGACAGGGAACCTACGAGCAGTACTTC; cdr3_aa: CASRGQGTYEQYF; cdr3_length: 13; d_call: TRBD1; clone_size: few; j_call: TRBJ2-7; v_call: TRBV12-3/TRBV12-4
cdr3_nt: TGTGCCAGCAGCTTAGAAGGGACAGTACCCTACGAGCAGTACTTC; cdr3_aa: CASSLEGTVPYEQYF; cdr3_length: 15; d_call: TRBD1; clone_size: once; j_call: TRBJ2-7; v_call: TRBV7-2